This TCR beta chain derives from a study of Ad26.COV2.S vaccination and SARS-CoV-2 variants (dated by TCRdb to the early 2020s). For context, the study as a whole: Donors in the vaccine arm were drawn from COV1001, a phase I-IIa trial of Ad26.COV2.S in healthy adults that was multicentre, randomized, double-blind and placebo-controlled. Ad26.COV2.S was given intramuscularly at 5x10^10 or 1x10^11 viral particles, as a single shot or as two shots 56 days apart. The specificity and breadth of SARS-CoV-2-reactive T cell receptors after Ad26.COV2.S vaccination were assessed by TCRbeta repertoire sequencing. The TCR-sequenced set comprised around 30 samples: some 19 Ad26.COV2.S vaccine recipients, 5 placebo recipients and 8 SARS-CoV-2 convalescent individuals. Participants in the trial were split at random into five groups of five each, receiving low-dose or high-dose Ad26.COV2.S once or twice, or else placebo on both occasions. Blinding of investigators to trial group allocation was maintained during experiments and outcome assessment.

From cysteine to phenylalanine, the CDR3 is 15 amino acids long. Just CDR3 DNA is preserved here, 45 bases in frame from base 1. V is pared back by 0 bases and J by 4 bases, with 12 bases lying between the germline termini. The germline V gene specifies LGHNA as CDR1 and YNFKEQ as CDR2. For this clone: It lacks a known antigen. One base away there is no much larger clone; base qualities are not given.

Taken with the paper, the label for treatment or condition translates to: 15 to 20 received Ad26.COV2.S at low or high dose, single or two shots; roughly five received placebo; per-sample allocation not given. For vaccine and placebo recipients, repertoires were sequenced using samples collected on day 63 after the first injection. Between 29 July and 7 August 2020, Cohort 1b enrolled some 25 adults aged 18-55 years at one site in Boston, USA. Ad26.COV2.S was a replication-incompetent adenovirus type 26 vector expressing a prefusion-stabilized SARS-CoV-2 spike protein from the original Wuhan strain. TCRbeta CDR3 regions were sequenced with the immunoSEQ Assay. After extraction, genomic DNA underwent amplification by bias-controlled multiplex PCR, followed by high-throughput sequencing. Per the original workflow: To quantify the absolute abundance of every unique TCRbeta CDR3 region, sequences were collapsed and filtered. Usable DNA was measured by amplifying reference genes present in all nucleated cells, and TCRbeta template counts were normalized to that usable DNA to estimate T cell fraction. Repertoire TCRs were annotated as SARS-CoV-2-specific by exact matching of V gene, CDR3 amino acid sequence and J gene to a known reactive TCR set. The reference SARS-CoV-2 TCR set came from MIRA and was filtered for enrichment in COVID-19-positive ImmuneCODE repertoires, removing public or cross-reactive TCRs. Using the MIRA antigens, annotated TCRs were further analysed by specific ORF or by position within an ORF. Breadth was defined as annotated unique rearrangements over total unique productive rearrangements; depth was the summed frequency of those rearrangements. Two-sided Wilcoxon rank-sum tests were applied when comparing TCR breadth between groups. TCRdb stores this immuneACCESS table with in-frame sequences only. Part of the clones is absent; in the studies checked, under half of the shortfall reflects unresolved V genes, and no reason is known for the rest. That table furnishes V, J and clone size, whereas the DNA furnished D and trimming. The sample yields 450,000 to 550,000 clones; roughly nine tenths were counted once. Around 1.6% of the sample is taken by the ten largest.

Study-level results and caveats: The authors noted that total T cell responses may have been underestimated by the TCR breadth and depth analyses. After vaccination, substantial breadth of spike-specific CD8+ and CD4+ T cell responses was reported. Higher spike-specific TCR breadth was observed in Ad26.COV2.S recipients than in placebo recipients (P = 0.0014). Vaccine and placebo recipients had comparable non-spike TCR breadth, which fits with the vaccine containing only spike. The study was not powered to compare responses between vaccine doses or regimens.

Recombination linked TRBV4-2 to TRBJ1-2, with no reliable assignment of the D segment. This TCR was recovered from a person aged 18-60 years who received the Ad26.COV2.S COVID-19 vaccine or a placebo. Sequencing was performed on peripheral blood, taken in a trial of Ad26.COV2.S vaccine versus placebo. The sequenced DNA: TGTGCCAGCAGCCAAGATCCTGGGAAATTCTATGGCTACACCTTC. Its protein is CASSQDPGKFYGYTF.